This TCR beta chain was recovered during a study of T cell clonotyping in hematopoietic cell transplantation. Study-wide results and caveats: Graft donor and pretransplant recipient Inverse Simpson Index values predicted broader posttransplant TCR diversity. At the given depth, recipient repertoires were over 97% de novo clonotypes. After transplant, recipient diversity fell while pathologically expanded clonotypes grew through day 180.

Worth noting for this clone: The antigen is not known.

Time point here: recipient sample about 28 days before transplant, after cytoreduction. Recipients were bled about 28 days pretransplant and at posttransplant days 30, 100, 180. This CDR3 comprises 15 residues. V lost 3 bases to trimming and J lost 2 bases; unmatched junction nucleotides: 4. Germline-derived CDR1 and CDR2 are MNHEY and SMNVEV (reference sequence). TCRdb's copy holds only in-frame clones and misses some; the assay was immunoSEQ multiplex PCR. The sample consists of about 36,000 clones, 85% to 95% of them appearing once. Sequencing used peripheral blood mononuclear cells, obtained before stem cell transplant. This chain uses TRBV27 with TRBJ2-3; 8 bases are shared with TRBD2. The receptor was derived from a middle-aged man with chronic myeloid leukemia. Some clones in this sample may be carry-over from other donors' samples. The CDR3, as DNA: TGTGCCAGCAGTTTGGGGACTAGATTCACAGATACGCAGTATTTT. Its protein product is CASSLGTRFTDTQYF.